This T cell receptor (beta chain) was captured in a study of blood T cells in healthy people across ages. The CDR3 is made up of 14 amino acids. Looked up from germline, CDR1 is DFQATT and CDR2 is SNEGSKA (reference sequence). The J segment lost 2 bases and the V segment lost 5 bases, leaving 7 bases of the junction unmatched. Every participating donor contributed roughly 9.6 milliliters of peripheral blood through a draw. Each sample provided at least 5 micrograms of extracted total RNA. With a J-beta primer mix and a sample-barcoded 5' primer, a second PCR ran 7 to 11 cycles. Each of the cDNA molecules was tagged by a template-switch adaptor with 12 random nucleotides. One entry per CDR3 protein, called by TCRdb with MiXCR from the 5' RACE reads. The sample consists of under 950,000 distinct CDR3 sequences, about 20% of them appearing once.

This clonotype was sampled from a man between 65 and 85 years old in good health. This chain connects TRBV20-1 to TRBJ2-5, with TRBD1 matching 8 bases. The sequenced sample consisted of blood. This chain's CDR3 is CSALTGAVQETQYF. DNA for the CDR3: TGCAGTGCTCTGACAGGGGCGGTTCAAGAGACCCAGTACTTC.